This TCR beta chain was retrieved from a study of T cells in Graves' hyperthyroidism and ophthalmopathy. TCR beta CDR3 sequences were amplified from RNA transcripts. TCR CDR3 regions were first amplified by RT-PCR with HTBI primers. TCRdb redid the calling of the multiplex PCR reads with MiXCR, one entry per CDR3 protein. The sample holds about 640,000 distinct CDR3 sequences, roughly 20% seen once. Notes on the study in general: Blood also held most thyroid clonotypes expanded beyond 0.001. Ophthalmopathy was separated from stable hyperthyroidism by a 13 V-J model.

This clonotype has ten or more counts. Its antigen is currently unknown. Germline lookup yields CDR1 GTSNPN and CDR2 SVGIG (reference sequence). The CDR3 covers 14 residues. Trimming removed 0 bases at V and 1 base at J, with 9 bases between. Ophthalmopathy in the patients scored at least 3 on Clinical Activity Score and at least 4 on NOSPECS grade, lasting under 3 months. PBMCs stemmed from 10 ml fresh peripheral blood. Sequencing was done on a sample of blood. This receptor was identified in a man aged 30-40 years with Graves' ophthalmopathy. This sequence joins TRBV30 and TRBJ1-1; the D is unclear. The CDR3 DNA sequence: TGTGCCTGGAGTGTAGGAAGGGCGAACACTGAAGCTTTCTTT. It encodes CAWSVGRANTEAFF.